Following are 17 T cell receptor beta chains from one sample sequenced in a study of blood T cell repertoires in COVID-19. Generated by immunoSEQ multiplex PCR, the TCRdb table keeps only in-frame clones and is missing some. The sample yields about 32,000 clones, about 86% seen once. Source material: peripheral blood. These TCRs come from a woman aged 80 or over with active or convalescent COVID-19.

V usage is TRBV10-3 and J usage is TRBJ2-1; 10 nucleotides agree with TRBD2. Germline trimming cut 4 bases from V and 4 bases from J; bases unmatched to any gene: 4. The V gene's germline CDR1 is ENHRY and CDR2 SYGVKD. This CDR3 comprises 15 residues. CDR3 residues: CAISGSGGGYNEQFF. The DNA of the CDR3 is TGTGCCATCAGTGGAAGCGGGGGGGGATACAATGAGCAGTTCTTC.

The V gene is TRBV18, the J gene TRBJ1-3; a possible D gene is TRBD1 (6 bases). This CDR3 is 16 amino acids long. V gave up 3 bases and J gave up 2 bases, with 14 bases separating them. The V gene's germline CDR1 is KGHSH and CDR2 LQKENI. As DNA, the CDR3 is TGTGCCAGCTCACCCGTGGACAGTGCCGCTGGAAACACCATATATTTT. Translating gives CASSPVDSAAGNTIYF.

The J gene is TRBJ1-2, the V gene TRBV24-1; D unclear. Trimming took off 11 bases at V and 0 bases at J, with 9 bases between the two ends. From germline, CDR1 is KGHDR and CDR2 SFDVKD. CDR3 length: 12 residues. The CDR3 sequence: CAISGANYGYTF. CDR3 coding DNA: TGTGCCATTTCGGGAGCTAACTATGGCTACACCTTC.

The chain combines TRBV2 with TRBJ1-4; possibly TRBD1 for D (6 bases). The CDR3 contains 13 residues. Germline lookup yields CDR1 SNHLY and CDR2 FYNNEI. V shed 6 bases and J shed 5 bases, with 10 bases lying between them. This CDR3 reads CASRVTGNEKLFF. The CDR3 region has the DNA TGTGCCAGCAGAGTCACAGGGAATGAAAAACTGTTTTTT.

For the CDR3, the DNA is TGCGCCAGCAGCCAAACGAGACAGGGGGATCAGCCCCAGCATTTT. This codes for CASSQTRQGDQPQHF. The chain links TRBV4-1 to TRBJ1-5, with 9 positions matching TRBD1. J gave up 5 bases and V 2 bases, and 4 bases lay outside the gene matches. Germline V gene sequence: CDR1 MGHRA, CDR2 YSYEKL. This CDR3 spans 15 amino acids.

The rearrangement uses TRBV6-5 and TRBJ1-3; D is unresolved. Trimming cost V 7 bases and J 0 bases, with 10 bases left between them. The CDR3 has 14 residues. Germline V gene data show CDR1 as MNHEY and CDR2 as SVGAGI. The CDR3 region is CASINWSSGNTIYF. The CDR3, as DNA: TGTGCCAGCATTAACTGGAGCTCTGGAAACACCATATATTTT.

The chain recombines TRBV19 with TRBJ1-5; D perhaps matches TRBD1 (5 bases). CDR1 and CDR2 from the germline V gene are LNHDA and SQIVND (reference sequence). The V and J ends lost 8 bases and 7 bases respectively, with 15 bases between them. The CDR3 spans 13 residues. The CDR3 here is CASALDGAQPQHF. Written as DNA, the CDR3 is TGTGCCAGTGCCCTGGATGGGGCACAGCCCCAGCATTTT.

The rearrangement links TRBV13 to TRBJ1-1, with D possibly TRBD1 on 5 matching bases. The CDR3 has 13 amino acids. Germline V lookup: CDR1 PRHDT, CDR2 FYEKMQ (reference sequence). Trimming took 2 bases from V and 1 from J, leaving 5 bases between them. The CDR3 sequence: CASSLRGNTEAFF. Here the CDR3 DNA reads TGTGCCAGCAGCTTAAGGGGGAACACTGAAGCTTTCTTT.

The chain's CDR3 is CASSLAGQGGAFF. The CDR3 DNA sequence: TGCGCCAGCAGCTTGGCGGGACAGGGCGGAGCTTTCTTT. The chain joins TRBV5-1 to TRBJ1-1; 9 bases fit TRBD1. The V gene's germline CDR1 is SGHRS and CDR2 YFSETQ. Unmatched junction bases numbered 4, after V lost 0 bases and J lost 10 bases. This CDR3 contains 13 residues.

This rearrangement joins TRBV29-1 to TRBJ1-2, with a weak D call TRBD1 (6 bases). CDR1 is SQVTM, CDR2 ANQGSEA, per germline. This CDR3 has 11 amino acids. V lost 7 bases, J lost 6 bases, and 12 bases lay in between. The CDR3 protein is CSAEGGDGYTF. The CDR3 DNA sequence: TGCAGCGCTGAGGGGGGAGATGGCTACACCTTC.

The chain is built from TRBV11-1 and TRBJ1-3; no clear D gene. The germline V and J ends were trimmed by 5 bases and 0 bases, with 11 bases remaining between them. The germline V gene has CDR1 SGHAT and CDR2 FQDESV (reference sequence). This CDR3 contains 15 residues. The CDR3 DNA reads as TGTGCCAGCAGCCTAGGCGGGTTCTCTGGAAACACCATATATTTT. As protein: CASSLGGFSGNTIYF.

The chain combines TRBV28 with TRBJ2-7, with 16 bases fitting TRBD2. There are 20 residues in the CDR3. The germline gives CDR1 MDHEN, CDR2 SYDVKM. The ends lost 8 bases at V and 2 bases at J; junction bases unmatched: 18. The CDR3 loop is CASATRPGTSGRGAPYEQYF. Here the CDR3 DNA reads TGTGCCAGCGCAACCCGTCCCGGGACTAGCGGGAGGGGGGCCCCCTACGAGCAGTACTTC.

This clone was seen a single time. J is TRBJ1-2 and V is TRBV25-1; possible D gene TRBD1, 5 bases. The CDR3 has 15 residues. Trimming pared 3 bases from V and 6 bases from J, leaving 17 bases between. CDR1 is MGHDK, CDR2 SYGVNS, per germline. The CDR3 region has the DNA TGTGCCAGCAGTGATTTCATGGGGCCCACTCATGGCTACACCTTC. Its protein product is CASSDFMGPTHGYTF.

The genes are TRBV7-2 and TRBJ2-5; a possible D gene is TRBD2 (6 bases). This CDR3 region has 15 residues. Germline values: CDR1 SGHTA, CDR2 FQGNSA. V lost 3 bases and J lost 2, with 13 bases in between. CDR3 coding DNA: TGTGCCAGCAGCTTCATCGCCGGGACTCAAGAGACCCAGTACTTC. Protein sequence: CASSFIAGTQETQYF.

This clone was observed a handful of times. This chain uses TRBV11-2 with TRBJ2-7, with 7 bases matching TRBD2. This CDR3 is built from 16 residues. J gave up 0 bases and V 5 bases, and 10 bases lay outside the gene matches. In germline, CDR1 is SGHAT, CDR2 FQNNGV. CDR3 amino acids: CASSHFGGRASYEQYF. In DNA form, the CDR3 reads TGTGCCAGCAGCCACTTCGGGGGGAGGGCCTCCTACGAGCAGTACTTC.

V usage is TRBV12-5 and J usage is TRBJ2-7, with D possibly TRBD1 on 6 matching bases. V was cut by 0 bases and J by 0 bases, with 15 bases left in between. Germline CDR1 is LGHNT and CDR2 is FRNRAP. The CDR3 is 17 residues long. CDR3 residues: CASGLVQFRGSSYEQYF. CDR3 bases: TGTGCTAGTGGTTTGGTACAGTTCAGGGGAAGCTCCTACGAGCAGTACTTC. The variable domain in full, completed from reference TRBV12-5 and TRBJ2-7, reads DARVTQTPRHKVTEMGQEVTMRCQPILGHNTVFWYRQTMMQGLELLAYFRNRAPLDDSGMPKDRFSAEMPDATLATLKIQPSEPRDSAVYFCASGLVQFRGSSYEQYFGPGTRLTVT.

The V call is TRBV6-5, the J call TRBJ2-3, with D possibly being TRBD2 (6 bases). The CDR3 contains 14 residues. V gave up 6 bases and J gave up 4 bases, with 14 bases separating them. Germline V gives CDR1 MNHEY, CDR2 SVGAGI. Here the CDR3 DNA reads TGTGCCAGCAGCGACCGGGGGATCCCAGATACGCAGTATTTT. Translated: CASSDRGIPDTQYF.